One sample yielded the 23 T cell receptor beta chains listed below, sequenced in a study of blood T cell repertoires in COVID-19. Sequencing used immunoSEQ multiplex PCR; TCRdb keeps in-frame clones, though not all of them. In the table there are 84,000 or so clones, roughly 80% of which are singletons. Sequenced sample: peripheral blood. All receptors come from a woman of 80 years or more with acute or convalescent COVID-19.

The table lists this clone with a few counts. The rearrangement joins TRBV7-8 to TRBJ1-1; TRBD1 aligns across 8 bases. Germline V gene data show CDR1 as SGHVS and CDR2 as FQNEAQ. The CDR3 sequence is 15 residues long. V was clipped by 5 bases and J by 2 bases; unmatched bases: 7. CDR3 nucleotide sequence: TGTGCCAGCAGCATGCCGACAGGGGCAAACACTGAAGCTTTCTTT. As protein: CASSMPTGANTEAFF. Based on the CDR3 plus reference TRBV7-8 and TRBJ1-1, the full variable domain is GAGVSQSPRYKVAKRGQDVALRCDPISGHVSLFWYQQALGQGPEFLTYFQNEAQLDKSGLPSDRFFAERPEGSVSTLKIQRTQQEDSAVYLCASSMPTGANTEAFFGQGTRLTVV.

In its sample, this clone was seen once. The rearrangement joins TRBV11-3 to TRBJ1-1; D gene uncertain. Germline V gene lookup returns CDR1 SGHNT and CDR2 YENEEA. V lost 5 bases, J lost 3 bases, and 19 bases lay in between. The CDR3 spans 16 residues. In DNA form, the CDR3 reads TGTGCCAGCAGCAAGGAGGGTCGGGGTACGGACACTGAAGCTTTCTTT. Protein: CASSKEGRGTDTEAFF.

The rearrangement joins TRBV5-6 to TRBJ2-3; 14 nucleotides match TRBD2. CDR1 SGHDT and CDR2 YYEEEE come from the germline V gene. J was trimmed by 0 bases and V by 5 bases; bases with no gene match: 2. CDR3 size: 16 residues. As DNA, the CDR3 is TGTGCCAGCAGACGGACTAGCGGGGGGAGCACAGATACGCAGTATTTT. It codes for CASRRTSGGSTDTQYF.

The V and J genes are TRBV7-9 and TRBJ2-3; D perhaps matches TRBD2 (6 bases). The germline gives CDR1 SEHNR, CDR2 FQNEAQ (reference sequence). The V end lost 1 base, the J end lost 0 bases, and 14 bases lay between the germline ends. The CDR3 extends over 17 amino acids. Here the CDR3 DNA reads TGTGCCAGCAGCTTAGTAGGAGGGCGGGTCAGCACAGATACGCAGTATTTT. This encodes CASSLVGGRVSTDTQYF.

This rearrangement joins TRBV6-5 to TRBJ1-2; D perhaps matches TRBD1 (5 bases). V was pared by 0 bases and J by 2 bases, with 10 bases between. This CDR3 is 15 amino acids long. CDR1 is MNHEY and CDR2 is SVGAGI in the germline V gene. As DNA, the CDR3 is TGTGCCAGCAGTTACTCTATCGGGGGGAACTATGGCTACACCTTC. This codes for CASSYSIGGNYGYTF.

This chain links TRBV5-1 with TRBJ1-6; 8 nucleotides line up with TRBD1. Germline V gene sequence: CDR1 SGHRS, CDR2 YFSETQ. V dropped 0 bases and J dropped 5; count of bases not matched to a gene: 4. The CDR3 spans 16 residues. The chain's CDR3 is CASSLAGGSDNSPLHF. The CDR3 DNA follows: TGCGCCAGCAGCTTGGCAGGGGGCTCGGATAATTCACCCCTCCACTTT.

CDR3: CASSPRLAGAGETQYF. CDR3 nucleotides: TGTGCCAGCAGCCCCCGACTAGCGGGGGCAGGGGAGACCCAGTACTTC. The gene calls are TRBV11-2 and TRBJ2-5; 12 bases line up with TRBD2. The germline V gene has CDR1 SGHAT and CDR2 FQNNGV. V shed 5 bases, J shed 5 bases, and the junction held 9 bases outside the gene matches. This CDR3 contains 16 residues.

The J gene is TRBJ1-2, the V gene TRBV18; D ambiguous. V lost 5 bases, J lost 8 bases, and 12 bases lay in between. There are 12 residues in the CDR3. Germline lookup yields CDR1 KGHSH and CDR2 LQKENI. CDR3 bases: TGTGCCAGCTCAACGTTGTTGAGGGGCTACACCTTC. Translating gives CASSTLLRGYTF.

Comment on this clone: One end of the junction fails to match germline, which may point to a read error. The chain uses TRBV29-1 and TRBJ2-1; TRBD1 matches at 8 bases. Germline V gene data show CDR1 as SQVTM and CDR2 as ANQGSEA. CDR3 size: 10 residues. The chain's CDR3 is CSVEDRVVIF. The CDR3 nucleotides read TGCAGCGTTGAGGACAGGGTGGTAATCTTC.

The rearrangement links TRBV27 to TRBJ1-2, with a tentative D call TRBD1 (5 bases). Trimming removed 5 bases from V and 5 bases from J, with 12 bases in between. The CDR3 totals 13 residues. Germline lookup yields CDR1 MNHEY and CDR2 SMNVEV (reference sequence). The CDR3 sequence is CASSPRQTYGYTF. In DNA form, the CDR3 reads TGTGCCAGCAGTCCCCGACAGACGTATGGCTACACCTTC.

J is TRBJ2-1 and V is TRBV2, with D maybe TRBD2 (5 bases). Deletions cut 1 base from V and 8 bases from J, with 12 bases between. The length of the CDR3 is 14 residues. Germline CDR1 and CDR2: SNHLY and FYNNEI. CDR3 region: CASSEGGLRDEQFF. The CDR3 nucleotides read TGTGCCAGCAGTGAAGGTGGACTTCGGGATGAGCAGTTCTTC.

The CDR3 nucleotides are TGTGCCAGCAGCCAGACCGGACTAGCGGGACTCAATGAGCAGTTCTTC. The encoded protein is CASSQTGLAGLNEQFF. The chain joins TRBV4-2 to TRBJ2-1; TRBD2 matches at 12 bases. The trim removed 3 bases at V and 6 bases at J, leaving 6 bases unmatched. CDR3 length equals 16 residues. CDR1 LGHNA and CDR2 YNFKEQ come from the germline V gene.

The chain couples TRBV30 to TRBJ2-3, with 14 bases that match TRBD2. The CDR3 runs to 16 residues. The V and J ends lost 7 bases and 0 bases, in that order; junction bases with no gene match: 6. Germline CDR1 is GTSNPN and CDR2 is SVGIG (reference sequence). As DNA, the CDR3 is TGTGCCTTACGACTAGCGGGGGGGCGGAGCACAGATACGCAGTATTTT. Amino acid sequence: CALRLAGGRSTDTQYF. The entire variable domain, with the rest obtained from reference TRBV30 and TRBJ2-3, is as follows: SQTIHQWPATLVQPVGSPLSLECTVEGTSNPNLYWYRQAAGRGLQLLFYSVGIGQISSEVPQNLSASRPQDRQFILSSKKLLLSDSGFYLCALRLAGGRSTDTQYFGPGTRLTVL.

This rearrangement joins TRBV6-5 to TRBJ2-1, with D possibly TRBD1 on 6 matching bases. V was cut by 10 bases and J by 1 base, with 17 bases left in between. Per germline, CDR1 MNHEY and CDR2 SVGAGI. The CDR3 is 15 amino acids. CDR3 region: CATSEGVRSYNEQFF. Here the CDR3 DNA reads TGTGCCACCTCCGAGGGGGTACGATCCTACAATGAGCAGTTCTTC.

The DNA of the CDR3 is TGTGCCAGCAGCCGCTCGACACAAGAGACCCAGTACTTC. The encoded protein is CASSRSTQETQYF. The chain carries TRBV7-9 and TRBJ2-5; D is unresolved. Germline CDR1 and CDR2: SEHNR and FQNEAQ (reference sequence). Trimming removed 5 bases at V and 2 bases at J, with 9 bases between. The CDR3 loop spans 13 amino acids.

The CDR3 nucleotides are TGTGCCAGCTCACCACCACAACAGAACACCGGGGAGCTGTTTTTT. Protein product: CASSPPQQNTGELFF. The chain has TRBV18 and TRBJ2-2; D remains unclear. The CDR3 has 15 residues. Trimming cost V 0 bases and J 1 base, with 6 bases left between them. The germline CDR1 and CDR2 sequences are KGHSH and LQKENI.

The chain carries TRBV7-9 and TRBJ2-5; 11 nucleotides align to TRBD1. Germline V gene data show CDR1 as SEHNR and CDR2 as FQNEAQ (reference sequence). V shed 3 bases and J 5 bases; nucleotides not matched to a gene: 5. The CDR3 spans 15 residues. The CDR3 protein is CASSLGQGVGETQYF. DNA of the CDR3: TGTGCCAGCAGCTTGGGACAGGGGGTGGGTGAGACCCAGTACTTC.

This clone was counted a single time. The chain joins TRBV9 to TRBJ1-1; D is unresolved. The germline V gene encodes CDR1 SGDLS and CDR2 YYNGEE. Deletions cut 5 bases from V and 9 bases from J, with 14 bases between. There are 12 residues in the CDR3. DNA of the CDR3: TGTGCCAGCAGAACTCTACCGGGGAAAGCTTTCTTT. The encoded protein is CASRTLPGKAFF. Combining the CDR3 with reference TRBV9 and TRBJ1-1 gives the whole variable domain DSGVTQTPKHLITATGQRVTLRCSPRSGDLSVYWYQQSLDQGLQFLIQYYNGEERAKGNILERFSAQQFPDLHSELNLSSLELGDSALYFCASRTLPGKAFFGQGTRLTVV.

This sequence joins TRBV20-1 and TRBJ1-1; D ambiguous. V was pared by 6 bases and J by 5 bases, with 7 bases between. This CDR3 spans 10 amino acids. The germline gives CDR1 DFQATT, CDR2 SNEGSKA (reference sequence). The CDR3 DNA reads TGCAGTGCAGAACTTACTGAAGCTTTCTTT. Translated, it gives CSAELTEAFF.

The chain couples TRBV4-2 to TRBJ1-6; D is perhaps TRBD1 (5 bases). Trimming left V 0 bases short and J 4 bases short, with 10 bases between. Per the germline V gene, CDR1 is LGHNA and CDR2 is YNFKEQ. The CDR3 totals 16 residues. CDR3 amino acids: CASSQDKQGYNSPLHF. The CDR3 nucleotides are TGTGCCAGCAGCCAAGATAAGCAGGGTTATAATTCACCCCTCCACTTT.

The chain has TRBV28 and TRBJ1-1; D may be TRBD1 (6 bases). Germline V gene sequence: CDR1 MDHEN, CDR2 SYDVKM. Trimming left V 2 bases short and J 4 bases short, with 11 bases between. The CDR3 runs to 14 residues. CDR3 amino acids: CASSLAGVGTEAFF. CDR3 sequence (DNA): TGTGCCAGCAGTTTAGCAGGGGTCGGCACTGAAGCTTTCTTT. Drawing the rest from reference TRBV28 and TRBJ1-1, the complete variable domain is DVKVTQSSRYLVKRTGEKVFLECVQDMDHENMFWYRQDPGLGLRLIYFSYDVKMKEKGDIPEGYSVSREKKERFSLILESASTNQTSMYLCASSLAGVGTEAFFGQGTRLTVV.

The chain uses TRBV7-6 and TRBJ2-2; a weak D match, TRBD1 (6 bases). Germline loops: CDR1 SGHVS, CDR2 FNYEAQ. V was clipped by 5 bases and J by 8 bases, with 15 bases between them. This CDR3 spans 14 amino acids. CDR3 sequence (DNA): TGTGCCAGCAGCAAGACCCAGACAGGAGGGGAGCTGTTTTTT. It encodes CASSKTQTGGELFF.

The gene calls are TRBV7-2 and TRBJ1-2; D is possibly TRBD1 (6 bases). The CDR3 spans 15 residues. Trimming left V 4 bases short and J 5 bases short, with 17 bases between. Germline assignment: CDR1 SGHTA and CDR2 FQGNSA. CDR3 sequence (DNA): TGTGCCAGCAGCTCCGGACAGCCTGGAAGGTATGGCTACACCTTC. Translation: CASSSGQPGRYGYTF.